This is a list of T cell receptor beta chains from one sample in a study of blood T cell repertoires in COVID-19. The protocol was immunoSEQ multiplex PCR, while the TCRdb copy is restricted to in-frame clones and leaves out a portion. The table records fewer than 300,000 clones, 82% of them present only once. The sequenced sample consisted of peripheral blood. The origin of the receptors is a woman younger than 35 with acute or convalescent COVID-19. CDR3s leave out the opening cysteine and the closing phenylalanine or tryptophan. Some rows have no size entry. The others give once, few or many, or a class for an expanded clone.

clone size | V gene | CDR3 protein
- | TRBV29-1 | SVAGQESASRY
- | TRBV4-2 | ASSQDLGQNNSPLH
- | TRBV6-5 | ASSYSGTGDEKLF
- | TRBV11-2 | ASSLATSGAYEQY
- | TRBV5-1 | ASRVSGRDNEQF
- | TRBV21-1 | ASSKSPGGVDQPQH
few | TRBV6-4 | ASSFDSSGANVLT
- | TRBV29-1 | SVGRTASSGANVLT
- | TRBV28 | ASSSSGRGPSEQF
medium-sized | TRBV7-9 | ASSPSGSGSSYEQY
- | TRBV24-1 | ATSDFGTGRETQY
few | TRBV21-1 | ASSRGSYQPQH
once | TRBV5-1 | ASSLSSGRSANEQF
- | TRBV6-5 | ASSYEGGGEKLF
- | TRBV6-2/TRBV6-3 | ASSRGTVNEKLF
- | TRBV6-5 | ASSHTRSSTDTQY
- | TRBV5-4 | ASSPPGQGTSGANVLT
once | TRBV6-1 | ASSEGTGTLQPQH
- | TRBV6-2/TRBV6-3 | ASSAPVAGAYEQY
- | TRBV19 | ASPNRVIRTGELF
many | TRBV11-2 | ASSLVKFSYGYT
- | TRBV11-2 | ASSLDHGSGRPNGDEQF
- | TRBV28 | ASKATGHNQPQH
- | TRBV5-1 | ASSSQWGGLSYEQY
- | TRBV30 | AWSVFLLTGTSGNTIY
- | TRBV7-2 | ASSPEGGSSYNEQF
few | TRBV15 | ATSGGGGYGLNQPQH
- | TRBV6-5 | ASSPWTSGTGELF
- | TRBV5-6 | ASSLGLTTYNEQF
- | TRBV7-9 | ASRMTGPNTEAF
- | TRBV2 | ASRTDSYNSPLH
few | TRBV19 | ASSRTVNTEAF
few | TRBV15 | ATSRDGGTGSETQY
once | TRBV6-6 | ASSYQVDSSYEQY
- | TRBV19 | ASSIPGTFKSEAF
- | TRBV7-9 | ASSLTGQGGYGYT
once | TRBV15 | ATSRVVGQVFYEQY
- | TRBV5-4 | ASSVDPQVNEQF
- | TRBV9 | ASSPRTGLGEQY
- | TRBV4-2 | ASSQELDRANNEQF
once | TRBV2 | ASRGQGASNEQF
- | TRBV7-8 | ASSLAGLAGGGQF
- | TRBV27 | ASSSGLLFSEQY
- | TRBV29-1 | SVSLRDYEQF
- | TRBV7-2 | ASSLLQGARANVLT
- | TRBV19 | ASSAPNSGTGSDTQY
- | TRBV2 | ASNPQGTSTDTQY
few | TRBV6-2/TRBV6-3 | ASSYLGGGSMNTEAF
few | TRBV4-2 | ASSQEDRGCT